This T cell receptor beta chain emerged from a study of T cell responses to AZD1222 COVID-19 vaccine. Background on the study: Pooled samples include second doses given at about 4 or 12 weeks. Study conclusions and caveats: The span of vaccine-associated CD4 TCRs extended across spike, with dominance at 160-218 and 743-854. No repertoire was sampled before or during the peak T cell response, only after it. Donors in the cohort were predominantly white British and more often female, and clonal diversity was possibly underestimated.

The CDR3 is 12 residues long. With 6 bases removed from V and 6 bases from J, the gap between germline ends came to 9 bases. The V gene's germline CDR1 is LNHDA and CDR2 SQIVND (reference sequence). The assay was immunoSEQ multiplex PCR, and TCRdb's table has in-frame clones only and misses some. Found here are around 120,000 clones, about 85% of them singletons; the top ten hold approximately 6.2%. Regarding this clone: Antigen unknown.

The V gene is TRBV19, the J gene TRBJ1-3; D unclear. This sequence originates from an adult in good health. The sample was peripheral blood, taken on day 0 of AZD1222 vaccination. CDR3 residues: CASRGWKNTIYF. CDR3 bases: TGTGCCAGTAGGGGGTGGAAAAACACCATATATTTT.